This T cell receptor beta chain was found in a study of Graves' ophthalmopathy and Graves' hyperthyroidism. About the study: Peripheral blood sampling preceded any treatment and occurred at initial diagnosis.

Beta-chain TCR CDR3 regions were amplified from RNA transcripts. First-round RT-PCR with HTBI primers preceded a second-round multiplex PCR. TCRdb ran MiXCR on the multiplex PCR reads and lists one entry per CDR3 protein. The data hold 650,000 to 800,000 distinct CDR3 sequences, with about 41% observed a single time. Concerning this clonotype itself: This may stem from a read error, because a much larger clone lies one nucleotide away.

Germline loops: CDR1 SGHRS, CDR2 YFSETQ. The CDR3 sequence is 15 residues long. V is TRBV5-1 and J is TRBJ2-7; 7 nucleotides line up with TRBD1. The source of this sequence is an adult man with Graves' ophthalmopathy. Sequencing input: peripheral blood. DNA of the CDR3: TGCGCCAGCAGCCACTTGGGACAGTCTCCCTACGAGCAGGACTTC. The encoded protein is CASSHLGQSPYEQDF.